A single sample gave rise to the 15 T cell receptor beta chains below, sequenced in a study of blood T cell repertoires in COVID-19. Sequencing was performed with immunoSEQ multiplex PCR; in TCRdb, only in-frame clones are kept and a portion is missing. The table has 45,000 to 55,000 clones, roughly 89% seen once; the top ten hold approximately 30%. Material for sequencing was peripheral blood. The receptors stem from a woman of 80 years or more with acute or convalescent COVID-19.

The chain recombines TRBV6-5 with TRBJ2-1, with 11 positions matching TRBD2. The germline V gene has CDR1 MNHEY and CDR2 SVGAGI. The CDR3 length is 14 residues. Trimming took 6 bases from V and 13 from J; bases not matched to a gene: 11. This chain's CDR3 is CASRAQTSGVSQFF. CDR3 nucleotides: TGTGCCAGCAGAGCCCAGACTAGCGGGGTCTCACAGTTCTTC.

A single count supports this clone. Written as DNA, the CDR3 is TGTGCCTGGAGTCAGGGAGGCTCTGGAAACACCATATATTTT. Protein product: CAWSQGGSGNTIYF. This rearrangement joins TRBV30 to TRBJ1-3, with a tentative D call TRBD1 (5 bases). The V end was cut by 2 bases, the J end by 0 bases, with 8 bases between. The germline V gene has CDR1 GTSNPN and CDR2 SVGIG (reference sequence). CDR3 length: 14 amino acids.

The chain has TRBV7-9 and TRBJ1-1; D is unclear. This CDR3 comprises 14 residues. V lost 3 bases, J lost 8 bases, and 16 bases lay in between. Germline loops: CDR1 SEHNR, CDR2 FQNEAQ (reference sequence). CDR3 in amino acids: CASSFYPGEEEAFF. CDR3 bases: TGTGCCAGCAGCTTTTACCCTGGCGAGGAGGAAGCTTTCTTT. Full variable domain (rest looked up from reference TRBV7-9 and TRBJ1-1): DTGVSQNPRHKITKRGQNVTFRCDPISEHNRLYWYRQTLGQGPEFLTYFQNEAQLEKSRLLSDRFSAERPKGSFSTLEIQRTEQGDSAMYLCASSFYPGEEEAFFGQGTRLTVV.

V and J are TRBV5-1 and TRBJ1-1; D unclear. The CDR3 sequence is 14 residues long. Trimming pared 0 bases from V and 1 base from J, leaving 7 bases between. CDR1 and CDR2 from the germline V gene are SGHRS and YFSETQ. CDR3 loop: CASSLDGKNTEAFF. In nucleotides, the CDR3 is TGCGCCAGCAGCTTGGACGGGAAGAACACTGAAGCTTTCTTT.

The gene calls are TRBV5-6 and TRBJ2-2; possible D gene TRBD1, 5 bases. Trimming shortened V by 5 bases and J by 5 bases, and 16 bases separated the two germline ends. The germline V gene has CDR1 SGHDT and CDR2 YYEEEE. This CDR3 has 15 amino acids. The CDR3 DNA is TGTGCCAGCAGTGCGGTGGGGCGAGTTACCGGGGAGCTGTTTTTT. Its protein is CASSAVGRVTGELFF.

V gene TRBV5-1 combines with J gene TRBJ2-5, with 10 bases lining up with TRBD2. This CDR3 has 15 residues. V was clipped by 4 bases and J by 5 bases; unmatched bases: 8. CDR1 SGHRS and CDR2 YFSETQ come from the germline V gene. The CDR3 region is CASSPGLAFQETQYF. CDR3 in DNA: TGCGCCAGCAGCCCGGGACTAGCGTTTCAGGAGACCCAGTACTTC.

The gene calls are TRBV2 and TRBJ2-5, with 13 positions matching TRBD2. Germline loops: CDR1 SNHLY, CDR2 FYNNEI. The CDR3 has 14 residues. The V segment lost 7 bases and the J segment 4 bases; nucleotides outside the gene matches: 3. The CDR3 DNA follows: TGTGCCAGCAAAACTAGCGGGGGGGGAGAGACCCAGTACTTC. Amino acid sequence: CASKTSGGGETQYF.

The V and J genes are TRBV5-4 and TRBJ1-1; TRBD1 matches 10 bases. The germline V gene has CDR1 SGHNT and CDR2 YYREEE (reference sequence). J lost 4 bases, V lost 4 bases, and 1 base had no gene match. The CDR3 loop spans 13 amino acids. The CDR3 here is CASSRTGGTEAFF. DNA of the CDR3: TGTGCCAGCAGCCGGACAGGGGGCACTGAAGCTTTCTTT.

The chain is built from TRBV7-2 and TRBJ2-3, with 9 bases fitting TRBD1. The CDR3 is 15 amino acids. J gave up 4 bases and V 0 bases, and 2 bases lay outside the gene matches. CDR1 SGHTA and CDR2 FQGNSA come from the germline V gene. CDR3 coding DNA: TGTGCCAGCAGCTTAGCCGGGACAGGGCCAGATACGCAGTATTTT. This gives the protein CASSLAGTGPDTQYF.

The chain links TRBV5-1 to TRBJ1-1; a weak D match, TRBD1 (6 bases). V lost 7 bases to trimming and J lost 6 bases, with 19 bases between them. This CDR3 region has 14 residues. Per the germline V gene, CDR1 is SGHRS and CDR2 is YFSETQ. The CDR3 region has the DNA TGCGCCAGCTCGCCGACAGGCCCCGAGGCTGAAGCTTTCTTT. It codes for CASSPTGPEAEAFF. Looking up the rest from reference TRBV5-1 and TRBJ1-1 gives the full variable domain: KAGVTQTPRYLIKTRGQQVTLSCSPISGHRSVSWYQQTPGQGLQFLFEYFSETQRNKGNFPGRFSGRQFSNSRSEMNVSTLELGDSALYLCASSPTGPEAEAFFGQGTRLTVV.

The V and J genes are TRBV19 and TRBJ1-1, with a possible D match to TRBD1 (6 bases). Germline CDR1 reads LNHDA; CDR2 reads SQIVND (reference sequence). The CDR3 runs 14 residues. V shed 7 bases and J shed 1 base, with 13 bases lying between them. CDR3 sequence: CASIQQGTNTEAFF. CDR3 in DNA: TGTGCCAGTATTCAACAGGGTACGAACACTGAAGCTTTCTTT.

The rearrangement uses TRBV7-6 and TRBJ1-6; D perhaps matches TRBD1 (6 bases). V lost 5 bases and J lost 10, with 18 bases in between. This CDR3 region has 15 residues. Per the germline V gene, CDR1 is SGHVS and CDR2 is FNYEAQ. CDR3 nucleotides: TGTGCCAGCAGCACCCATTTGGGGGCAGGCTCACCCCTCCACTTT. Its translation is CASSTHLGAGSPLHF.

The CDR3 nucleotides read TGTGCCAGCAGTCGTGCGGGGGCGATCAATCAGCCCCAGCATTTT. As protein: CASSRAGAINQPQHF. The V call is TRBV6-2 or TRBV6-3, the J call TRBJ1-5; possibly TRBD1 for D (6 bases). Germline-derived CDR1 and CDR2 are MNHEY and SVGEGT. CDR3 length equals 15 residues. Deletions cut 5 bases from V and 3 bases from J, with 14 bases between.

The gene calls are TRBV11-3 and TRBJ2-3; D is perhaps TRBD2 (5 bases). Trimming pared 5 bases from V and 5 bases from J, leaving 14 bases between. The CDR3 length is 14 residues. Germline CDR1 and CDR2: SGHNT and YENEEA. CDR3 DNA sequence: TGTGCCAGCAGCGAGAGGGATGGGAGAGATACGCAGTATTTT. It encodes CASSERDGRDTQYF.

The chain couples TRBV27 to TRBJ1-2; D gene uncertain. The CDR3 has 14 residues. V lost 3 bases to trimming and J lost 4 bases, with 12 bases between them. Per germline, CDR1 MNHEY and CDR2 SMNVEV (reference sequence). CDR3 sequence (DNA): TGTGCCAGCAGTTTCAACAGCAATTTCTATGGCTACACCTTC. Protein: CASSFNSNFYGYTF.